Each of the 5 T cell receptor beta chains below was sequenced from the same sample in a study of T cell responses to AZD1222 COVID-19 vaccine. Sequenced by immunoSEQ multiplex PCR; TCRdb stores in-frame clones only, minus some. Of around 120,000 clones in the sample, roughly 85% are singletons; the top ten hold around 1.6%. The input for sequencing was peripheral blood, taken on day 0 of AZD1222 vaccination. The receptors were gathered from an adult in good health.

As concerns this clone: A read error may produce the germline difference seen at one junction end. The V call is TRBV7-7, the J call TRBJ2-2; D possibly corresponds to TRBD2 (5 bases). The CDR3 contains 16 residues. Germline lookup yields CDR1 SSHAT and CDR2 FNYEAQ (reference sequence). The CDR3 DNA is TGTGCTAGCAGCTTAGTTGGCGGGCCGAACACCGGGGAGCTGTTTTTT. Protein product: CASSLVGGPNTGELFF.

The chain links TRBV27 to TRBJ1-2; perhaps TRBD1 as D (5 bases). This CDR3 region has 13 residues. The germline V and J ends were trimmed by 3 bases and 12 bases, with 17 bases remaining between them. The germline gives CDR1 MNHEY, CDR2 SMNVEV (reference sequence). The CDR3 protein is CASSLKGGGLNTF. The CDR3 coding sequence is TGTGCCAGCAGTTTGAAGGGTGGGGGGTTGAACACCTTC.

The chain combines TRBV5-4 with TRBJ2-1; 8 bases are a match to TRBD2. CDR1 and CDR2 from the germline V gene are SGHNT and YYREEE (reference sequence). V lost 1 base, J lost 7 bases, and 7 bases stayed unmatched. This CDR3 is built from 15 residues. CDR3 residues: CASSLLTGGLNEQFF. CDR3 bases: TGTGCCAGCAGCTTGTTAACGGGGGGGTTAAATGAGCAGTTCTTC.

The J gene is TRBJ1-2, the V gene TRBV6-5, with 9 bases fitting TRBD1. Germline V gene lookup returns CDR1 MNHEY and CDR2 SVGAGI. This CDR3 is built from 13 residues. V dropped 6 bases and J dropped 4; count of bases not matched to a gene: 3. The CDR3 bases are TGTGCCAGCAGACCGACAGGGGGCTATGGCTACACCTTC. This gives the protein CASRPTGGYGYTF.

The J gene is TRBJ1-1, the V gene TRBV19; no firm D call. This CDR3 comprises 12 residues. With 5 bases removed from V and 8 bases from J, the gap between germline ends came to 12 bases. Germline assignment: CDR1 LNHDA and CDR2 SQIVND (reference sequence). CDR3 sequence (DNA): TGTGCCAGTAGTGCTCCTGGCCCCGAAGCTTTCTTT. Protein product: CASSAPGPEAFF.